The T cell receptor beta chain described here comes from a study of cytomegalovirus exposure and HLA in healthy donors. Study at large: The same platform was used for the 90 to 150 validation repertoires as for the 666 first-cohort repertoires, as reported in a later analysis.

Worth noting for this clone: As yet, its antigen is unknown.

The CDR3 loop spans 15 amino acids. The germline V and J ends were trimmed by 5 bases and 0 bases, with 8 bases remaining between them. Germline V gene sequence: CDR1 LNHDA, CDR2 SQIVND (reference sequence). Sequenced by immunoSEQ multiplex PCR; TCRdb stores in-frame clones only, minus some. Among 70,000 to 85,000 clones listed, around 94% were seen once. Notes on the study in general: There were 150 to 200 TCR beta chains listed as cytomegalovirus-associated. In vitro data verified three CMV-associated chains as specific for CMV antigens. Some public TCRs appeared in many individuals, while most sequences were rare.

Sequenced material: PBMCs. The chain has TRBV19 and TRBJ2-6; no clear D. The TCR comes from a woman aged 18-35 years in good health and CMV-seropositive. The DNA for the CDR3 is TGTGCCAGTAGTTTCCACGGCTCTGGGGCCAACGTCCTGACTTTC. Translated, it gives CASSFHGSGANVLTF.